Listed here are 3 T cell receptor beta chains from one sample, sequenced in a study of cytomegalovirus exposure and HLA in healthy donors. The data were produced by immunoSEQ multiplex PCR, yet TCRdb's version contains in-frame clones alone and is incomplete. Of 200,000 to 250,000 clones in the sample, around 80% are singletons; the top ten hold about 14%. Source material: PBMCs. These receptors all come from a woman aged 30 to 39 in good health and CMV-seropositive.

The rearrangement links TRBV28 to TRBJ2-7; a weak D match, TRBD2 (6 bases). The germline gives CDR1 MDHEN, CDR2 SYDVKM. Trimming left V 10 bases short and J 2 bases short, with 18 bases between. There are 14 residues in the CDR3. CDR3 sequence: CATGGVEGPYEQYF. CDR3 DNA: TGTGCCACAGGCGGGGTGGAGGGCCCCTACGAGCAGTACTTC.

The CDR3: CASSDSALPYEQYF. In DNA form, the CDR3 reads TGCGCCAGCAGCGACTCTGCCCTACCCTACGAGCAGTACTTC. J is TRBJ2-7 and V is TRBV5-1; no clear D. CDR1 is SGHRS and CDR2 is YFSETQ in the germline V gene. This CDR3 has 14 residues. Trimming stripped 4 bases from V and 2 bases from J, with 13 bases between.

The genes are TRBV11-3 and TRBJ1-1, with 8 bases identical to TRBD1. The trim removed 5 bases at V and 7 bases at J, leaving 9 bases unmatched. There are 14 residues in the CDR3. Germline V gene sequence: CDR1 SGHNT, CDR2 YENEEA. CDR3 sequence (DNA): TGTGCCAGCAGCCACCCAGGGACAGGCCTTGAAGCTTTCTTT. Translation gives CASSHPGTGLEAFF.